These 32 T cell receptor beta chains share one sample of origin, sequenced in a study of cytomegalovirus exposure and HLA in healthy donors. With 60 Vbeta and 13 Jbeta primers, the PCR was carried out. The table came from immunoSEQ multiplex PCR; TCRdb's copy has only in-frame clones and leaves some out. The data contain around 200,000 clones, 60% to 80% of them seen just once; the ten biggest clones take up over 1.5%. The sequencing input was PBMCs. The receptors stem from a woman between 18 and 30 years old in good health and CMV-seronegative.

V is TRBV19 and J is TRBJ1-4; D might be TRBD1 (5 bases). From germline, CDR1 is LNHDA and CDR2 SQIVND (reference sequence). The germline V and J ends were trimmed by 4 bases and 8 bases, with 11 bases remaining between them. The length of the CDR3 is 13 residues. The CDR3 protein is CASSKTASEKLFF. CDR3 nucleotide sequence: TGTGCCAGTAGTAAGACAGCGTCCGAAAAACTGTTTTTT.

This rearrangement joins TRBV28 to TRBJ2-2; a possible D gene is TRBD1 (6 bases). Germline assignment: CDR1 MDHEN and CDR2 SYDVKM. The CDR3 length is 14 residues. Trimming took off 7 bases at V and 6 bases at J, with 15 bases between the two ends. CDR3 residues: CASTPHRDAGELFF. The CDR3 DNA sequence: TGTGCCAGCACCCCCCACAGGGATGCCGGGGAGCTGTTTTTT.

This clone occurred once. The genes are TRBV2 and TRBJ2-7; a possible D gene is TRBD2 (6 bases). There are 15 residues in the CDR3. CDR1 is SNHLY, CDR2 FYNNEI, per germline. Trimming removed 3 bases from V and 4 bases from J, with 16 bases in between. CDR3 protein: CASSESSGVWYEQYF. For the CDR3, the DNA is TGTGCCAGCAGTGAGTCTTCGGGAGTCTGGTACGAGCAGTACTTC.

V is TRBV14 and J is TRBJ2-7; 7 bases align to TRBD2. The ends lost 3 bases at V and 9 bases at J; junction bases unmatched: 5. CDR1 and CDR2 from the germline V gene are SGHDN and FVKESK. The CDR3 contains 12 residues. The CDR3 region has the DNA TGTGCCAGCAGCCACACCGGGGGGATGCAGTACTTC. Amino acid sequence: CASSHTGGMQYF.

The chain links TRBV9 to TRBJ2-7; 9 bases match TRBD2. Trimming removed 4 bases from V and 0 bases from J; junction bases left unmatched: 5. The germline CDR1 and CDR2 sequences are SGDLS and YYNGEE. The CDR3 loop spans 15 amino acids. CDR3 nucleotide sequence: TGTGCCAGCAGCACGGGACTAGCTGACTCCTACGAGCAGTACTTC. Its protein is CASSTGLADSYEQYF.

This clone was recorded a few times. This chain uses TRBV30 with TRBJ2-5; 10 nucleotides line up with TRBD1. This CDR3 is built from 15 residues. Germline V CDR1 and CDR2: GTSNPN, SVGIG (reference sequence). J was trimmed by 2 bases and V by 5 bases; bases with no gene match: 8. The CDR3 here is CAWGRGGQGQETQYF. The DNA for the CDR3 is TGTGCCTGGGGTCGGGGGGGACAGGGGCAAGAGACCCAGTACTTC.

This clone showed up just once. This rearrangement joins TRBV7-6 to TRBJ2-7; TRBD1 matches at 9 bases. The CDR3 extends over 15 amino acids. V was clipped by 5 bases and J by 0 bases; unmatched bases: 5. Germline V gene lookup returns CDR1 SGHVS and CDR2 FNYEAQ. DNA for the CDR3: TGTGCCAGCAGCACTGGGACAGGGCTCTCCTACGAGCAGTACTTC. It specifies CASSTGTGLSYEQYF.

V gene TRBV7-9 combines with J gene TRBJ2-1, with 8 bases fitting TRBD2. The V and J ends lost 5 bases and 10 bases, in that order; junction bases with no gene match: 13. In germline, CDR1 is SEHNR, CDR2 FQNEAQ (reference sequence). The CDR3 length is 15 residues. The CDR3 region is CASSPGGGLREEQFF. CDR3 nucleotide sequence: TGTGCCAGCAGCCCCGGGGGGGGCCTTCGAGAAGAGCAGTTCTTC.

J is TRBJ1-1 and V is TRBV30, with D possibly TRBD1 on 5 matching bases. Trimming pared 4 bases from V and 12 bases from J, leaving 21 bases between. This CDR3 is 13 amino acids long. Germline CDR1 and CDR2: GTSNPN and SVGIG (reference sequence). The CDR3 nucleotides are TGTGCCTGGACCTACCAGGATCGGGGGGGGACTTTCTTT. It encodes CAWTYQDRGGTFF. The full variable domain, completed using reference TRBV30 and TRBJ1-1, is SQTIHQWPATLVQPVGSPLSLECTVEGTSNPNLYWYRQAAGRGLQLLFYSVGIGQISSEVPQNLSASRPQDRQFILSSKKLLLSDSGFYLCAWTYQDRGGTFFGQGTRLTVV.

The chain recombines TRBV15 with TRBJ2-1; 9 bases fit TRBD2. With 0 bases clipped from V and 4 bases from J, the junction kept 4 bases outside the gene matches. Germline values: CDR1 LNHNV, CDR2 YYDKDF (reference sequence). CDR3 size: 16 residues. This CDR3 reads CATSRDLSGSYNEQFF. The CDR3 DNA reads TGTGCCACCAGCAGAGATCTTAGCGGGAGTTACAATGAGCAGTTCTTC.

The chain combines TRBV7-9 with TRBJ1-2, with D perhaps matching TRBD1 (6 bases). Germline lookup yields CDR1 SEHNR and CDR2 FQNEAQ (reference sequence). This CDR3 region has 13 residues. V dropped 5 bases and J dropped 6 bases, with 13 bases sitting between them. DNA of the CDR3: TGTGCCAGCAGCCCGGACAGAGTCGATGGCTACACCTTC. It encodes CASSPDRVDGYTF.

This chain joins TRBV14 and TRBJ2-7, with D tentatively TRBD2 (5 bases). The CDR3 runs 13 residues. Between the trimmed V and J ends, which lost 4 bases and 4 bases, there was a span of 11 bases. CDR1 is SGHDN and CDR2 is FVKESK in the germline V gene. In nucleotides, the CDR3 is TGTGCCAGCAGCCCAACTAGGACGTACGAGCAGTACTTC. Translating it yields CASSPTRTYEQYF. The full variable domain, completed using reference TRBV14 and TRBJ2-7, is EAGVTQFPSHSVIEKGQTVTLRCDPISGHDNLYWYRRVMGKEIKFLLHFVKESKQDESGMPNNRFLAERTGGTYSTLKVQPAELEDSGVYFCASSPTRTYEQYFGPGTRLTVT.

V and J are TRBV27 and TRBJ2-6; a weak D match, TRBD2 (5 bases). Trimming pared 3 bases from V and 2 bases from J, leaving 8 bases between. This CDR3 has 15 amino acids. Looked up from germline, CDR1 is MNHEY and CDR2 is SMNVEV (reference sequence). CDR3: CASSFSGTGANVLTF. In nucleotides, the CDR3 is TGTGCCAGCAGTTTTTCCGGGACTGGGGCCAACGTCCTGACTTTC.

In nucleotides, the CDR3 is TGTGCCAGCAGCCCACGACCATATGCGGTGACTGAAGCTTTCTTT. Translation: CASSPRPYAVTEAFF. The genes are TRBV2 and TRBJ1-1; D not resolved. V was pared by 6 bases and J by 5 bases, with 19 bases between. Germline V lookup: CDR1 SNHLY, CDR2 FYNNEI. This CDR3 spans 15 amino acids.

This clone was detected a few times. This sequence joins TRBV9 and TRBJ1-1; no firm D call. Germline V gene sequence: CDR1 SGDLS, CDR2 YYNGEE. The CDR3 totals 15 residues. V lost 6 bases, J lost 0 bases, and 15 bases lay in between. This CDR3 is CASTPFGVMNTEAFF. CDR3 sequence (DNA): TGTGCCAGCACCCCCTTCGGAGTTATGAACACTGAAGCTTTCTTT.

This clone was found once. The chain has TRBV11-2 and TRBJ2-7; D possibly corresponds to TRBD1 (6 bases). There are 12 residues in the CDR3. Germline V gene sequence: CDR1 SGHAT, CDR2 FQNNGV. V was shortened by 5 bases and J by 4 bases, with 9 bases between the two germline ends. DNA of the CDR3: TGTGCCAGCAGCCCACAGGGATACGAGCAGTACTTC. Encoded protein: CASSPQGYEQYF.

This clone was found a few times. Compared with germline, one end of the junction differs, possibly owing to a read error. The chain carries TRBV7-9 and TRBJ2-1; perhaps TRBD2 as D (5 bases). Germline V gene data show CDR1 as SEHNR and CDR2 as FQNEAQ (reference sequence). The CDR3 has 18 amino acids. As DNA, the CDR3 is TGTTCCAGCAGCCCCCCCGGTGGGGAGATGAGGTTTGGGAATGAGCAGTTCTTC. This translates into CSSSPPGGEMRFGNEQFF.

V and J are TRBV6-1 and TRBJ1-5, with D possibly matching TRBD1 (6 bases). V shed 6 bases and J shed 7 bases, with 13 bases lying between them. CDR3 size: 13 residues. CDR1 MNHNS and CDR2 SASEGT come from the germline V gene. This chain's CDR3 is CASRGASEQPQHF. DNA for the CDR3: TGTGCCAGCAGGGGGGCGTCAGAGCAGCCCCAGCATTTT.

The V call is TRBV28, the J call TRBJ1-4; tentative D call: TRBD1 (5 bases). Germline CDR1 MDHEN, CDR2 SYDVKM. The CDR3 contains 16 residues. Trimming pared 6 bases from V and 4 bases from J, leaving 18 bases between. The chain's CDR3 is CASSVPTGRSNEKLFF. The CDR3 region has the DNA TGTGCCAGCAGCGTACCAACAGGACGTAGTAATGAAAAACTGTTTTTT.

The chain links TRBV5-1 to TRBJ2-7; D may be TRBD1 (6 bases). Germline V lookup: CDR1 SGHRS, CDR2 YFSETQ. This CDR3 spans 14 amino acids. Deletions cut 2 bases from V and 6 bases from J, with 15 bases between. CDR3 sequence reads: CASSFLTGAPEQYF. For the CDR3, the DNA is TGCGCCAGCAGCTTCCTGACAGGCGCCCCCGAGCAGTACTTC.

This chain links TRBV5-1 with TRBJ1-3, with D possibly TRBD1 on 5 matching bases. Germline lookup yields CDR1 SGHRS and CDR2 YFSETQ. The CDR3 length is 13 residues. V lost 3 bases and J lost 8, with 12 bases in between. DNA for the CDR3: TGCGCCAGCAGCTCAGGGTGGGATGACACCATATATTTT. Translation gives CASSSGWDDTIYF. Full variable domain (rest looked up from reference TRBV5-1 and TRBJ1-3): KAGVTQTPRYLIKTRGQQVTLSCSPISGHRSVSWYQQTPGQGLQFLFEYFSETQRNKGNFPGRFSGRQFSNSRSEMNVSTLELGDSALYLCASSSGWDDTIYFGEGSWLTVV.

The chain carries TRBV4-1 and TRBJ1-3; TRBD1 matches at 11 bases. Per germline, CDR1 MGHRA and CDR2 YSYEKL. CDR3 length: 17 residues. Trimming took 1 base from V and 4 from J; bases not matched to a gene: 6. The CDR3 reads CASSQGGQGARGNTIYF. The CDR3 coding sequence is TGCGCCAGCAGCCAAGGCGGACAGGGGGCGCGGGGAAACACCATATATTTT.

The table lists this clone with a few counts. The chain links TRBV9 to TRBJ2-1; 12 nucleotides line up with TRBD2. V lost 4 bases and J lost 9; bases outside the gene matches: 8. In germline, CDR1 is SGDLS, CDR2 YYNGEE. This CDR3 comprises 15 residues. The CDR3 region has the DNA TGTGCCAGCAGCCCTCCGGGACTAGCGGGTACTGAGCAGTTCTTC. As protein: CASSPPGLAGTEQFF.

The V and J genes are TRBV2 and TRBJ1-4; the match to TRBD1 covers 8 bases. The CDR3 contains 15 residues. Germline CDR1 SNHLY, CDR2 FYNNEI. After removal of 2 bases from V and 3 bases from J, the junction contained 2 bases not matched to a gene. CDR3 loop: CASSEQGAANEKLFF. Here the CDR3 DNA reads TGTGCCAGCAGTGAACAGGGGGCGGCTAATGAAAAACTGTTTTTT.

This clone was observed a handful of times. The V gene is TRBV5-6, the J gene TRBJ1-3, with D tentatively TRBD1 (5 bases). Trimming took 0 bases from V and 7 from J, leaving 14 bases between them. Germline V gene lookup returns CDR1 SGHDT and CDR2 YYEEEE. The CDR3 is 15 amino acids. CDR3 DNA: TGTGCCAGCAGCTTGGAGGTACGACGGGGGAACACCATATATTTT. This sequence encodes CASSLEVRRGNTIYF.

The table lists this clone with a few counts. Other DNA sequences in the same sample also yield this CDR3. The chain joins TRBV25-1 to TRBJ1-2; a possible D gene is TRBD1 (5 bases). V dropped 3 bases and J dropped 2 bases, with 7 bases sitting between them. Germline CDR1 is MGHDK and CDR2 is SYGVNS. There are 13 residues in the CDR3. In DNA form, the CDR3 reads TGTGCCAGCAGTGACAGGGCGAACTATGGCTACACCTTC. It translates to CASSDRANYGYTF.

The chain recombines TRBV7-6 with TRBJ2-1, with 9 nucleotides matching TRBD1. V was pared by 5 bases and J by 9 bases, with 2 bases of the junction left unmatched. The germline gives CDR1 SGHVS, CDR2 FNYEAQ. The CDR3 has 12 residues. DNA of the CDR3: TGTGCCAGCAGCCCGGGACAGGGTGAGCAGTTCTTC. Translating it yields CASSPGQGEQFF. Using reference TRBV7-6 and TRBJ2-1 for the parts outside the CDR3, the full variable domain is GAGVSQSPRYKVTKRGQDVALRCDPISGHVSLYWYRQALGQGPEFLTYFNYEAQQDKSGLPNDRFSAERPEGSISTLTIQRTEQRDSAMYRCASSPGQGEQFFGPGTRLTVL.

CDR3: CATSRDRETSEQYF. CDR3 sequence (DNA): TGTGCCACCAGTAGGGACAGGGAAACGTCCGAGCAGTACTTC. The chain uses TRBV15 and TRBJ2-7; 9 bases map to TRBD1. The CDR3 totals 14 residues. After removal of 6 bases from V and 6 bases from J, the junction contained 9 bases not matched to a gene. In germline, CDR1 is LNHNV, CDR2 YYDKDF (reference sequence). Filled out from reference TRBV15 and TRBJ2-7, the complete variable domain reads DAMVIQNPRYQVTQFGKPVTLSCSQTLNHNVMYWYQQKSSQAPKLLFHYYDKDFNNEADTPDNFQSRRPNTSFCFLDIRSPGLGDTAMYLCATSRDRETSEQYFGPGTRLTVT.

This clone appeared a few times. The rearrangement uses TRBV28 and TRBJ2-1, with TRBD2 matching over 9 bases. Germline V gives CDR1 MDHEN, CDR2 SYDVKM. The ends lost 2 bases at V and 7 bases at J; junction bases unmatched: 6. The CDR3 runs 15 residues. The DNA of the CDR3 is TGTGCCAGCAGTTTAGGACTAGCGCTTGGGAATGAGCAGTTCTTC. Translating gives CASSLGLALGNEQFF.

This rearrangement joins TRBV27 to TRBJ2-1; maybe TRBD2 (7 bases). Deletions cut 1 base from V and 7 bases from J, with 14 bases between. The germline V gene encodes CDR1 MNHEY and CDR2 SMNVEV (reference sequence). This CDR3 contains 15 residues. The CDR3 coding sequence is TGTGCCAGCAGTTTATTAGGGGGGGCGCGGAATGAGCAGTTCTTC. This translates into CASSLLGGARNEQFF.

The chain recombines TRBV5-1 with TRBJ1-2; D is ambiguous. The V gene's germline CDR1 is SGHRS and CDR2 YFSETQ. V lost 4 bases to trimming and J lost 0 bases, with 13 bases between them. The CDR3 covers 15 residues. CDR3 protein: CASSPNAGANYGYTF. For the CDR3, the DNA is TGCGCCAGCAGCCCGAATGCAGGTGCTAACTATGGCTACACCTTC.

A few counts support this clone. The CDR3 sequence is CASDRGPYEAFF. CDR3 bases: TGTGCCTCGGACAGGGGCCCCTATGAAGCTTTCTTT. This rearrangement joins TRBV30 to TRBJ1-1; 9 bases agree with TRBD1. Germline V gives CDR1 GTSNPN, CDR2 SVGIG (reference sequence). Trimming removed 7 bases from V and 7 bases from J; junction bases left unmatched: 7. The CDR3 consists of 12 residues.